This T cell receptor beta chain stems from a study of radiotherapy plus CTLA-4 blockade in lung cancer. Study information: Among enrolled patients, about 18% responded and 31% achieved disease control.

This CDR3 comprises 12 residues. Germline V lookup: CDR1 SGHVS, CDR2 FQNEAQ. The ends were cut back, 3 bases at V and 9 bases at J, with 11 bases in the middle. In regard to this clone: The antigen remains undetermined.

Notes on the study in general: TCR clones from tumors expanded in blood after radiotherapy plus ipilimumab.

In chemo-refractory metastatic non-small-cell lung cancer, patients got ipilimumab CTLA-4 blockade together with focal radiation. Profiled with immunoSEQ multiplex PCR; TCRdb holds only in-frame clones, not every one. The sample has more than 75,000 clones; about two thirds are singletons. The TCR sequence derives from a human donor with non-small cell lung cancer that progressed on radiotherapy plus ipilimumab. The sequences come from peripheral blood, collected from a patient treated with radiotherapy plus ipilimumab. The V gene is TRBV7-8, the J gene TRBJ1-2; D gene uncertain. CDR3 sequence: CASSFGSMRYTF. In DNA form, the CDR3 reads TGTGCCAGCAGCTTCGGATCTATGCGCTACACCTTC.